A single sample is the source of the 30 T cell receptor beta chains below, sequenced in a study of glioma-infiltrating T cells after dendritic cell vaccination. Libraries were prepared by immunoSEQ multiplex PCR; TCRdb keeps only in-frame clonotypes and omits some of them. The table includes 85,000 to 100,000 clones, approximately 78% detected once. Time point noted: after dendritic cell vaccination, including at tumor progression/relapse. Material: blood, obtained after dendritic cell vaccination. The receptors shown here come from a human donor with glioblastoma.

This clone has only a few counts. The DNA of the CDR3 is TGTGCCAGCAGAAGACTTCGTACAGGAAACTCCTACGAGCAGTACGTC. Translation gives CASRRLRTGNSYEQYV. The V gene is TRBV6-6, the J gene TRBJ2-7; possibly TRBD1 for D (5 bases). This CDR3 is built from 16 residues. Germline CDR1 and CDR2: MNHNY and SVGAGI (reference sequence). V lost 6 bases, J lost 0 bases, and 18 bases lay in between.

The V call is TRBV6-4, the J call TRBJ1-2; 10 bases agree with TRBD1. The CDR3 sequence is 16 residues long. In germline, CDR1 is MRHNA, CDR2 SNTAGT. V shed 0 bases and J 10 bases; nucleotides not matched to a gene: 11. The CDR3 bases are TGTGCCAGCAGTGACTCGCAATCAGGGACAGGGGCCCACTACACCTTC. It encodes CASSDSQSGTGAHYTF.

The chain links TRBV6-1 to TRBJ2-2, with 10 bases aligning to TRBD2. J was trimmed by 4 bases and V by 6 bases; bases with no gene match: 5. CDR1 is MNHNS and CDR2 is SASEGT in the germline V gene. The CDR3 has 15 amino acids. This chain's CDR3 is CASRISGGPTGELFF. CDR3 DNA: TGTGCCAGCAGAATTAGCGGGGGGCCCACCGGGGAGCTGTTTTTT.

The V and J genes are TRBV18 and TRBJ1-5; D may be TRBD1 (5 bases). The V gene's germline CDR1 is KGHSH and CDR2 LQKENI. V shed 3 bases and J shed 7 bases, with 16 bases lying between them. This CDR3 is built from 15 residues. The CDR3 nucleotides read TGTGCCAGCTCACCTGACGGGGGGGAAAGCCAGCCCCAGCATTTT. Protein: CASSPDGGESQPQHF.

The chain joins TRBV6-6 to TRBJ1-2; D gene ambiguous. The CDR3 totals 13 residues. V gave up 8 bases and J gave up 4 bases, with 14 bases separating them. Looked up from germline, CDR1 is MNHNY and CDR2 is SVGAGI (reference sequence). The CDR3 region is CASRLLGFYGYTF. The DNA for the CDR3 is TGTGCCAGCCGACTCCTAGGATTCTATGGCTACACCTTC.

V usage is TRBV11-2 and J usage is TRBJ2-1; D is undetermined. The CDR3 has 14 amino acids. Trimming pared 6 bases from V and 5 bases from J, leaving 14 bases between. Germline V lookup: CDR1 SGHAT, CDR2 FQNNGV. The DNA of the CDR3 is TGTGCCAGCAGGACACGTACGCCGGACAATGAGCAGTTCTTC. Translated: CASRTRTPDNEQFF. Drawing the rest from reference TRBV11-2 and TRBJ2-1, the complete variable domain is EAGVAQSPRYKIIEKRQSVAFWCNPISGHATLYWYQQILGQGPKLLIQFQNNGVVDDSQLPKDRFSAERLKGVDSTLKIQPAKLEDSAVYLCASRTRTPDNEQFFGPGTRLTVL.

The CDR3 DNA reads as TGTGCCAGTAGTATAGTTGCGGGCCTTAACTATGGCTACACCTTC. Amino acids: CASSIVAGLNYGYTF. The chain employs TRBV19 and TRBJ1-2, with D uncertain. CDR1 and CDR2 from the germline V gene are LNHDA and SQIVND (reference sequence). V shed 1 base and J shed 1 base, with 10 bases lying between them. CDR3 size: 15 residues.

This clone was counted a few times. The rearrangement links TRBV4-1 to TRBJ1-5, with D maybe TRBD1 (6 bases). CDR1 is MGHRA and CDR2 is YSYEKL in the germline V gene. V lost 4 bases and J 3 bases, leaving 25 bases between the germline ends. The CDR3 consists of 19 residues. The CDR3, as DNA: TGCGCCAGCAGCCTTCTCACCGGGTCAGGGGCCTATAACAATCAGCCCCAGCATTTT. Protein sequence: CASSLLTGSGAYNNQPQHF.

The chain combines TRBV11-1 with TRBJ1-1, with 10 positions matching TRBD1. V shed 3 bases, J shed 1 base, and the junction held 8 bases outside the gene matches. Germline lookup yields CDR1 SGHAT and CDR2 FQDESV (reference sequence). CDR3 size: 17 residues. The CDR3 sequence: CASSLGGTGVKNTEAFF. In DNA form, the CDR3 reads TGTGCCAGCAGCTTGGGCGGGACAGGGGTTAAGAACACTGAAGCTTTCTTT.

V usage is TRBV7-8 and J usage is TRBJ2-7; perhaps TRBD1 as D (5 bases). This CDR3 has 14 residues. The germline gives CDR1 SGHVS, CDR2 FQNEAQ. V shed 2 bases and J shed 4 bases, with 12 bases lying between them. The CDR3 DNA sequence: TGTGCCAGCAGCTTATTGTGGTCAGGGTACGAGCAGTACGTC. Its protein is CASSLLWSGYEQYV.

The genes are TRBV2 and TRBJ2-5; possible D gene TRBD1, 5 bases. Germline V gene sequence: CDR1 SNHLY, CDR2 FYNNEI. Trimming stripped 4 bases from V and 1 base from J, with 7 bases between. The CDR3 has 13 residues. CDR3 nucleotides: TGTGCCAGCAGTGCCGACAGCCAAGAGACCCAGTACTTC. Its translation is CASSADSQETQYF.

The chain carries TRBV29-1 and TRBJ2-2; D is unresolved. CDR3 length equals 14 residues. CDR1 is SQVTM, CDR2 ANQGSEA, per germline. With 3 bases removed from V and 1 base from J, the gap between germline ends came to 9 bases. The CDR3 sequence is CSVDANLNTGELFF. DNA of the CDR3: TGCAGCGTTGACGCGAACTTGAACACCGGGGAGCTGTTTTTT.

This clone showed up just a few times. This chain joins TRBV6-1 and TRBJ1-2, with 9 bases identical to TRBD1. The germline V gene has CDR1 MNHNS and CDR2 SASEGT. The V segment lost 4 bases and the J segment 3 bases; nucleotides outside the gene matches: 0. The CDR3 contains 13 residues. CDR3 residues: CASSGDRDYGYTF. The CDR3 DNA follows: TGTGCCAGCAGTGGGGACAGGGACTATGGCTACACCTTC.

This clone was observed a few times. The genes are TRBV7-9 and TRBJ2-1, with D possibly being TRBD2 (7 bases). V gave up 5 bases and J gave up 1 base, with 15 bases separating them. This CDR3 is built from 16 residues. Germline V gene sequence: CDR1 SEHNR, CDR2 FQNEAQ (reference sequence). The CDR3 here is CASSGGRERSYNEQFF. Here the CDR3 DNA reads TGTGCCAGCAGCGGGGGGCGGGAGCGATCCTACAATGAGCAGTTCTTC.

This chain links TRBV27 with TRBJ2-7; D possibly corresponds to TRBD1 (6 bases). The CDR3 loop spans 13 amino acids. The V end lost 8 bases, the J end lost 1 base, and 12 bases lay between the germline ends. Germline values: CDR1 MNHEY, CDR2 SMNVEV (reference sequence). The CDR3 DNA follows: TGTGCCAGCGCCCCCGGACAGTCCTACGAGCAGTACGTC. This encodes CASAPGQSYEQYV.

This clone came up once. The chain uses TRBV5-4 and TRBJ2-3; D possibly corresponds to TRBD2 (6 bases). CDR3 length: 16 amino acids. The ends were cut back, 4 bases at V and 6 bases at J, with 21 bases in the middle. Per the germline V gene, CDR1 is SGHNT and CDR2 is YYREEE (reference sequence). The CDR3 DNA reads TGTGCCAGCAGCAACAAAGCGGGCTACAACGGGGATACGCAGTATTTT. This translates into CASSNKAGYNGDTQYF.

The chain uses TRBV4-1 and TRBJ2-1; 8 bases align to TRBD2. Germline V gives CDR1 MGHRA, CDR2 YSYEKL. The V gene end was trimmed by 3 bases and the J gene end by 2 bases; junction bases not matched to a gene: 3. This CDR3 comprises 15 residues. CDR3 sequence reads: CASSQERETYNEQFF. The CDR3 DNA sequence: TGCGCCAGCAGCCAGGAGCGGGAGACCTACAATGAGCAGTTCTTC.

This rearrangement joins TRBV7-3 to TRBJ2-1; D possibly uses TRBD1 or TRBD2 (6 bases each). Trimming pared 4 bases from V and 0 bases from J, leaving 13 bases between. This CDR3 has 16 residues. The germline V gene has CDR1 SGHTA and CDR2 FQGTGA. CDR3 bases: TGTGCCAGCAGCTCAACGGGGGCGGGCTCCTACAATGAGCAGTTCTTC. As protein: CASSSTGAGSYNEQFF.

This chain connects TRBV6-5 to TRBJ1-3, with D possibly matching TRBD1 (5 bases). Trimming took off 10 bases at V and 0 bases at J, with 13 bases between the two ends. From germline, CDR1 is MNHEY and CDR2 SVGAGI. The CDR3 sequence is 14 residues long. Here the CDR3 reads CATGRGSSGNTIYF. DNA of the CDR3: TGTGCCACCGGGCGGGGCAGCTCTGGAAACACCATATATTTT.

This clone appeared once. J is TRBJ1-5 and V is TRBV12-2. TRBV12-2 is classified as a pseudogene. This CDR3 contains 16 residues. The CDR3: CASRRPRDRGGGPQHF. Written as DNA, the CDR3 is TGTGCAAGTCGCCGTCCCCGGGACCGCGGGGGGGGGCCCCAGCATTTT.

The sample holds a few counts of this clone. The chain combines TRBV14 with TRBJ1-3; no firm D call. The germline CDR1 and CDR2 sequences are SGHDN and FVKESK. V gave up 0 bases and J gave up 3 bases, with 6 bases separating them. This CDR3 has 14 amino acids. The CDR3 coding sequence is TGTGCCAGCAGCCAAGATTTTCGTGGAAACACCATATATTTT. Amino acid sequence: CASSQDFRGNTIYF.

The J gene is TRBJ1-2, the V gene TRBV5-4; possibly TRBD1 for D (5 bases). The CDR3 loop spans 14 amino acids. The ends were cut back, 3 bases at V and 7 bases at J, with 16 bases in the middle. From germline, CDR1 is SGHNT and CDR2 YYREEE (reference sequence). This chain's CDR3 is CASSSSTEKFGYTF. As DNA, the CDR3 is TGTGCCAGCAGCTCTTCGACAGAGAAGTTTGGCTACACCTTC.

This clone was found a few times. V and J are TRBV10-3 and TRBJ2-5; 9 bases align to TRBD2. In germline, CDR1 is ENHRY, CDR2 SYGVKD. Trimming cost V 8 bases and J 5 bases; bases outside gene matches: 9. This CDR3 comprises 14 residues. In DNA, the CDR3 is TGTGCCATCGGGATTAGCGGGGGTGATGAGACCCAGTACTTC. Translated, it gives CAIGISGGDETQYF.

This rearrangement joins TRBV6-5 to TRBJ1-5, with TRBD1 as a possible D gene (6 bases). In germline, CDR1 is MNHEY, CDR2 SVGAGI. V was trimmed by 6 bases and J by 2 bases, leaving 8 bases between them. This CDR3 comprises 13 residues. The CDR3 DNA sequence: TGTGCCAGCAGGGGGGCAGGCAATCAGCCCCAGCATTTT. Its translation is CASRGAGNQPQHF.

This clone was detected only a few times. V is TRBV5-6 and J is TRBJ2-1, with TRBD2 matching over 7 bases. Germline V gene data show CDR1 as SGHDT and CDR2 as YYEEEE. The CDR3 spans 16 residues. V was pared by 4 bases and J by 7 bases, with 14 bases of the junction left unmatched. In nucleotides, the CDR3 is TGTGCCAGCAGCGGGGAGGGGTCTTATCCGACGAATGAGCAGTTCTTC. Its protein is CASSGEGSYPTNEQFF.

For this clone: Other DNA variants within this sample encode the same CDR3. This chain uses TRBV4-1 with TRBJ2-7; TRBD2 agrees at 9 bases. The V segment lost 1 base and the J segment 0 bases; nucleotides outside the gene matches: 1. The germline V gene encodes CDR1 MGHRA and CDR2 YSYEKL. This CDR3 spans 15 amino acids. CDR3 region: CASSQGSGSSYEQYV. CDR3 DNA: TGCGCCAGCAGCCAAGGTAGCGGGAGCTCCTACGAGCAGTACGTC.

This clone was counted a few times. V is TRBV7-2 and J is TRBJ2-7, with D possibly matching TRBD2 (7 bases). Germline V gene data show CDR1 as SGHTA and CDR2 as FQGNSA. The CDR3 consists of 13 residues. V lost 7 bases, J lost 3 bases, and 13 bases lay in between. The chain's CDR3 is CASKNGGHYEQYF. CDR3 bases: TGTGCCAGCAAAAACGGGGGGCACTACGAGCAGTACTTC.

This chain uses TRBV5-6 with TRBJ1-2; 12 positions match TRBD1. Per the germline V gene, CDR1 is SGHDT and CDR2 is YYEEEE. The CDR3 runs 14 residues. V shed 3 bases and J 5 bases; nucleotides not matched to a gene: 2. DNA for the CDR3: TGTGCCAGCAGCTCGGGACAGGGGGCTTATGGCTACACCTTC. Amino acid sequence: CASSSGQGAYGYTF.

V usage is TRBV29-1 and J usage is TRBJ2-1; unclear D gene. Germline CDR1 is SQVTM and CDR2 is ANQGSEA. The CDR3 spans 11 residues. V was clipped by 2 bases and J by 4 bases, with 3 bases between them. The CDR3 sequence: CSVELYNEQFF. CDR3 in DNA: TGCAGCGTTGAACTTTACAATGAGCAGTTCTTC.

The sample holds one count of this clone. The chain links TRBV23-1 to TRBJ2-5, with 7 nucleotides matching TRBD2. TRBV23-1 is sorted into the ORF group, with uncertain function. The V segment lost 3 bases and the J segment 7 bases; nucleotides outside the gene matches: 20. This CDR3 is built from 18 residues. Here the CDR3 reads CASSQQFAGDGRKVTQYF. In nucleotides, the CDR3 is TGCGCCAGCAGTCAGCAATTTGCGGGGGACGGCCGGAAGGTGACCCAGTACTTC.